The next 29 T cell receptor beta chains were all read from a single sample in a study of vaccination effects on CD4 cells after COVID-19. Before any sequencing was done, the ViraFEST assay used viral peptide pools to expand antigen-specific CD4+ T cells. Having been cultured for approximately ten days, the cells underwent CD4+ T cell isolation. Participants received two doses of either the BNT162b2 or mRNA-1273 vaccine. Antigen specificity for these receptors is unknown. Here immunoSEQ multiplex PCR was the method, and the copy in TCRdb shows in-frame clones only, minus some. The top ten clones hold 1.1% of a sample with around 81,000 clones, over 70% of them seen once. The source material was CD4+ T cells from PBMCs cultured with HCoV-OC43 spike peptides, sampled after COVID-19 vaccination. Stated subset: HCoV-OC43 spike overlapping peptide pool stimulation. The origin of the receptors is a human donor who received a COVID-19 vaccine.

The chain has TRBV30 and TRBJ1-5, with D unclear. V shed 3 bases and J shed 7 bases, with 13 bases lying between them. The CDR3 runs 13 residues. CDR1 is GTSNPN, CDR2 SVGIG, per germline (reference sequence). CDR3 nucleotides: TGTGCCTGGAGCGAGGAAGGGCGGCAGCCCCAGCATTTT. Translating gives CAWSEEGRQPQHF.

V usage is TRBV5-1 and J usage is TRBJ2-1; 11 bases fit TRBD2. Germline lookup yields CDR1 SGHRS and CDR2 YFSETQ. Germline trimming cut 1 base from V and 0 bases from J; bases unmatched to any gene: 0. The CDR3 is 16 residues long. The CDR3 spells CASSLTSGGSYNEQFF. In DNA form, the CDR3 reads TGCGCCAGCAGCTTGACTAGCGGGGGCTCCTACAATGAGCAGTTCTTC.

This clone was observed a single time. The genes are TRBV9 and TRBJ2-7, with D possibly being TRBD1 or TRBD2 (5 bases each). CDR1 SGDLS and CDR2 YYNGEE come from the germline V gene. The CDR3 loop spans 14 amino acids. Trimming removed 3 bases at V and 4 bases at J, with 14 bases between. The chain's CDR3 is CASSEPGPNYEQYV. The CDR3 bases are TGTGCCAGCAGCGAGCCGGGACCAAATTACGAGCAGTACGTC.

This rearrangement joins TRBV19 to TRBJ1-3; D is undetermined. This CDR3 spans 13 amino acids. The germline gives CDR1 LNHDA, CDR2 SQIVND (reference sequence). V was shortened by 7 bases and J by 0 bases, with 7 bases between the two germline ends. The CDR3 coding sequence is TGTGCCAGTAACCGAAACTCTGGAAACACCATATATTTT. It is translated as CASNRNSGNTIYF.

V gene TRBV6-5 combines with J gene TRBJ1-5; D is perhaps TRBD1 (5 bases). V lost 0 bases and J 7 bases, leaving 10 bases between the germline ends. This CDR3 region has 14 residues. Germline values: CDR1 MNHEY, CDR2 SVGAGI. CDR3 nucleotide sequence: TGTGCCAGCAGTTACTCGACCTGGGACCAGCCCCAGCATTTT. Translating gives CASSYSTWDQPQHF.

This chain connects TRBV30 to TRBJ1-5; 8 positions agree with TRBD1. J gave up 3 bases and V 2 bases, and 12 bases lay outside the gene matches. The CDR3 totals 17 residues. Germline CDR1 reads GTSNPN; CDR2 reads SVGIG (reference sequence). The CDR3 DNA reads as TGTGCCTGGAGTACCCACGCACTGACAGGGGACAATCAGCCCCAGCATTTT. This gives the protein CAWSTHALTGDNQPQHF.

This clone has more than one count but fewer than ten. The J gene is TRBJ1-2, the V gene TRBV18; D possibly corresponds to TRBD1 (5 bases). CDR3 size: 19 residues. Trimming took off 2 bases at V and 2 bases at J, with 24 bases between the two ends. CDR1 and CDR2 from the germline V gene are KGHSH and LQKENI. CDR3 coding DNA: TGTGCCAGCTCACCAGGTTCCGGGACCGCTGTCCGGGTGAACTATGGCTACACCTTC. The encoded protein is CASSPGSGTAVRVNYGYTF.

The chain joins TRBV24-1 to TRBJ1-2, with D possibly matching TRBD1 (6 bases). The CDR3 sequence is 15 residues long. Germline lookup yields CDR1 KGHDR and CDR2 SFDVKD. V lost 6 bases and J lost 4, with 17 bases in between. The CDR3 DNA follows: TGTGCCACCAGTCCCGGAGGGGGGAAGGGCTATGGCTACACCTTC. Its translation is CATSPGGGKGYGYTF.

This chain links TRBV5-4 with TRBJ1-3, with 11 positions matching TRBD1. Germline-derived CDR1 and CDR2 are SGHNT and YYREEE (reference sequence). The CDR3 covers 14 residues. The junction had 5 bases not matched to a gene; V was cut back by 4 bases and J by 8 bases. The DNA of the CDR3 is TGTGCCAGCAGCCTTGGACAGGGGGCCGACACCATATATTTT. It translates to CASSLGQGADTIYF.

The J gene is TRBJ2-5, the V gene TRBV24-1, with D perhaps matching TRBD1 or TRBD2 (5 bases each). This CDR3 is 14 amino acids long. Between the trimmed V and J ends, which lost 2 bases and 4 bases, there was a span of 10 bases. Germline loops: CDR1 KGHDR, CDR2 SFDVKD. The CDR3 bases are TGTGCCACCAGTGATTCAATGGGGGTAGAGACCCAGTACTTC. As protein: CATSDSMGVETQYF.

This chain uses TRBV4-1 with TRBJ2-2; D tentatively reads TRBD1 or TRBD2 (6 bases each). Germline loops: CDR1 MGHRA, CDR2 YSYEKL. V dropped 4 bases and J dropped 6 bases, with 21 bases sitting between them. CDR3 length equals 17 residues. The CDR3 DNA reads TGCGCCAGCAGCCCAGGAGGAGTCAAGAGGGGGGCCGGGGAGCTGTTTTTT. Residues: CASSPGGVKRGAGELFF.

This rearrangement joins TRBV3-1 (or the pseudogene TRBV3-2) to TRBJ2-1; TRBD1 matches at 8 bases. The CDR3 length is 15 residues. Germline V lookup: CDR1 LGHDT, CDR2 YNNKEL (reference sequence). The ends lost 2 bases at V and 7 bases at J; junction bases unmatched: 7. The CDR3 DNA reads as TGTGCCAGCAGCCAATTCGGACAGGGCTATAATGAGCAGTTCTTC. Its protein product is CASSQFGQGYNEQFF.

This sequence joins TRBV5-1 and TRBJ1-6; possible D gene TRBD1, 5 bases. CDR1 is SGHRS and CDR2 is YFSETQ in the germline V gene. The CDR3 totals 18 residues. Trimming removed 1 base at V and 0 bases at J, with 14 bases between. CDR3 DNA sequence: TGCGCCAGCAGCTTGTACACGGGGGTCGGCTCCTATAATTCACCCCTCCACTTT. This translates into CASSLYTGVGSYNSPLHF.

V gene TRBV6-2 or TRBV6-3 combines with J gene TRBJ1-4, with 7 bases identical to TRBD1. The CDR3 spans 15 residues. The germline V gene has CDR1 MNHEY and CDR2 SVGEGT. V lost 5 bases, J lost 11 bases, and 14 bases stayed unmatched. The CDR3 region has the DNA TGTGCCAGCAGTCAGGGGACAGCGCCGACCACCAAACTGTTTTTT. Its translation: CASSQGTAPTTKLFF.

This sequence joins TRBV2 and TRBJ2-4; 8 nucleotides align to TRBD2. The V and J ends lost 8 bases and 0 bases, in that order; junction bases with no gene match: 3. Germline V lookup: CDR1 SNHLY, CDR2 FYNNEI. The CDR3 totals 14 residues. CDR3 sequence: CASREGIAKNIQYF. Here the CDR3 DNA reads TGTGCCAGCCGGGAGGGGATAGCCAAAAACATTCAGTACTTC.

This chain joins TRBV5-5 and TRBJ2-7; D not certain. Germline V lookup: CDR1 SGHKS, CDR2 YYEKEE (reference sequence). The CDR3 has 12 amino acids. V was cut by 2 bases and J by 6 bases, with 9 bases left in between. The CDR3 DNA reads TGTGCCAGCAGCTTTGGATGGGGCGAGCAGTACGTC. Its protein product is CASSFGWGEQYV.

J is TRBJ2-1 and V is TRBV6-5; 8 bases match TRBD1. Germline-derived CDR1 and CDR2 are MNHEY and SVGAGI. This CDR3 has 14 residues. The V and J ends lost 6 bases and 5 bases, in that order; junction bases with no gene match: 6. CDR3 protein: CASRGRGLNNEQFF. The CDR3 DNA sequence: TGTGCCAGCAGAGGCAGGGGGCTCAACAATGAGCAGTTCTTC.

This clone appeared a few times. This rearrangement joins TRBV14 to TRBJ1-6, with TRBD1 matching 8 bases. Trimming cost V 5 bases and J 8 bases; bases outside gene matches: 5. The CDR3 totals 14 residues. Germline V gives CDR1 SGHDN, CDR2 FVKESK. CDR3 residues: CASSLDRVYSPLHF. The CDR3, as DNA: TGTGCCAGCAGCTTGGACAGGGTTTATTCACCCCTCCACTTT.

This sequence joins TRBV14 and TRBJ1-6; perhaps TRBD1 as D (6 bases). There are 18 residues in the CDR3. Germline V gives CDR1 SGHDN, CDR2 FVKESK. V gave up 4 bases and J gave up 0 bases, with 16 bases separating them. CDR3 residues: CASSRSRTASSYNSPLHF. CDR3 DNA: TGTGCCAGCAGCCGCTCCCGGACAGCGAGCTCCTATAATTCACCCCTCCACTTT.

This chain joins TRBV19 and TRBJ1-1; possibly TRBD1 for D (5 bases). V lost 9 bases, J lost 2 bases, and 28 bases lay in between. This CDR3 has 18 amino acids. CDR1 and CDR2 from the germline V gene are LNHDA and SQIVND (reference sequence). CDR3 sequence: CASSDPGRRMGRNTEAFF. The CDR3 nucleotides read TGTGCCAGCTCGGATCCGGGACGGCGAATGGGGAGAAACACTGAAGCTTTCTTT. Full variable domain (missing parts from reference TRBV19 and TRBJ1-1): DGGITQSPKYLFRKEGQNVTLSCEQNLNHDAMYWYRQDPGQGLRLIYYSQIVNDFQKGDIAEGYSVSREKKESFPLTVTSAQKNPTAFYLCASSDPGRRMGRNTEAFFGQGTRLTVV.

This chain uses TRBV29-1 with TRBJ1-1; no clear D gene. Trimming removed 2 bases at V and 1 base at J, with 11 bases between. CDR3 size: 14 residues. Germline assignment: CDR1 SQVTM and CDR2 ANQGSEA. The CDR3 DNA follows: TGCAGCGTTGAAATTTGGCGCGGGAACACTGAAGCTTTCTTT. This gives the protein CSVEIWRGNTEAFF.

This rearrangement joins TRBV28 to TRBJ2-3; D unclear. Per germline, CDR1 MDHEN and CDR2 SYDVKM. The ends were cut back, 9 bases at V and 4 bases at J, with 11 bases in the middle. The CDR3 totals 12 residues. CDR3 in amino acids: CASLESPDTQYF. CDR3 DNA sequence: TGTGCCAGTCTGGAGAGCCCAGATACGCAGTATTTT.

This chain links TRBV19 with TRBJ1-6; D not resolved. Germline assignment: CDR1 LNHDA and CDR2 SQIVND (reference sequence). Trimming removed 11 bases at V and 9 bases at J, with 20 bases between. The CDR3 runs 14 residues. The CDR3: CACTRGSWSSPLHF. The CDR3 DNA reads TGTGCCTGTACTCGTGGCAGTTGGAGTTCACCCCTCCACTTT.

The chain couples TRBV18 to TRBJ1-2, with TRBD1 matching 7 bases. The germline CDR1 and CDR2 sequences are KGHSH and LQKENI. Trimming took 1 base from V and 6 from J; bases not matched to a gene: 2. The CDR3 has 13 amino acids. Here the CDR3 reads CASSPRDSNGYTF. CDR3 sequence (DNA): TGTGCCAGCTCACCACGGGACAGCAATGGCTACACCTTC.

The V gene is TRBV24-1, the J gene TRBJ1-2; the D gene is possibly TRBD1 (6 bases). The CDR3 covers 13 residues. The germline CDR1 and CDR2 sequences are KGHDR and SFDVKD. Trimming took off 1 base at V and 7 bases at J, with 9 bases between the two ends. CDR3 protein: CATSDLAGAGYTF. The CDR3 coding sequence is TGTGCCACCAGTGATTTAGCAGGGGCTGGCTACACCTTC.

J is TRBJ2-7 and V is TRBV7-2; D is possibly TRBD1 (5 bases). CDR3 length equals 12 residues. V lost 2 bases and J lost 6, with 8 bases in between. Germline lookup yields CDR1 SGHTA and CDR2 FQGNSA. The CDR3: CASSLTGVEQYV. The CDR3 nucleotides read TGTGCCAGCAGCTTAACAGGAGTCGAGCAGTACGTC.

This rearrangement joins TRBV7-2 to TRBJ2-6; 15 positions match TRBD2. This CDR3 spans 18 amino acids. V shed 5 bases and J 4 bases; nucleotides not matched to a gene: 6. Germline assignment: CDR1 SGHTA and CDR2 FQGNSA. CDR3 loop: CASSPGLAGGPGANVLTF. The CDR3 nucleotides read TGTGCCAGCAGCCCAGGACTAGCGGGGGGGCCCGGGGCCAACGTCCTGACTTTC.

This sequence joins TRBV6-1 and TRBJ1-2; unclear D gene. Germline V gene lookup returns CDR1 MNHNS and CDR2 SASEGT. V was trimmed by 2 bases and J by 4 bases, leaving 8 bases between them. This CDR3 spans 13 amino acids. The CDR3 sequence is CASSEPGGYGYTF. The CDR3 nucleotides read TGTGCCAGCAGTGAACCGGGCGGCTATGGCTACACCTTC.

The chain joins TRBV7-3 to TRBJ2-2, with D perhaps assigned TRBD1 or TRBD2 (5 bases each). Trimming took off 5 bases at V and 2 bases at J, with 12 bases between the two ends. The CDR3 length is 15 residues. Germline V gene lookup returns CDR1 SGHTA and CDR2 FQGTGA. The CDR3 loop reads CASSLRDGNTGELFF. CDR3 sequence (DNA): TGTGCCAGCAGCCTCCGGGACGGCAACACCGGGGAGCTGTTTTTT.